Described below is a single TCR beta chain sequence and its context. This sample was included in a study of cytotoxic CD8 clonotypes in ibrutinib-treated CLL. Trimming left V 6 bases short and J 7 bases short, with 6 bases between. The germline V gene has CDR1 DFQATT and CDR2 SNEGSKA (reference sequence). This CDR3 has 9 amino acids. The method was immunoSEQ multiplex PCR; TCRdb's version includes in-frame clones alone and lacks a portion of them. The sample lists nearly 300,000 clones, more than 70% occurring once. The source was PBMCs, collected at disease progression, from a patient treated with ibrutinib. The TCR was taken from a human donor with chronic lymphocytic leukemia. The rearrangement links TRBV20-1 to TRBJ1-1; no clear D. CDR3 nucleotide sequence: TGCAGTGCGCCCAATGAAGCTTTCTTT. It specifies CSAPNEAFF.